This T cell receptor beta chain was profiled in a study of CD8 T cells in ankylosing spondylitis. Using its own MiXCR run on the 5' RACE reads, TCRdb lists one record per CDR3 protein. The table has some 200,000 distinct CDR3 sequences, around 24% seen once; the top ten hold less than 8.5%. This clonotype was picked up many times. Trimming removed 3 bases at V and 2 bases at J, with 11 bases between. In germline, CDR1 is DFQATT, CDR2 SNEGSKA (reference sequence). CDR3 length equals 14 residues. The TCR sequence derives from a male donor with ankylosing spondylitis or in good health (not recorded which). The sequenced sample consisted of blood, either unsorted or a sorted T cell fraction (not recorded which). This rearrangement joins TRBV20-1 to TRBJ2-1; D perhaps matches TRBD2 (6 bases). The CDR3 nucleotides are TGCAGTGCTAGCGGCGGGATAACCTACAATGAGCAGTTCTTC. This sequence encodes CSASGGITYNEQFF.